These 8 T cell receptor beta chains came from one sample sequenced in a study of identifying expanded T cells in peripheral blood. Sequencing was performed with immunoSEQ multiplex PCR; in TCRdb, only in-frame clones are kept and a portion is missing. The sample consists of under 150,000 clones, less than 90% of them appearing once. Specimen: blood. These receptors all stem from a person between 18 and 75 years old in good health.

V gene TRBV2 combines with J gene TRBJ1-2; D is undetermined. Germline V gene sequence: CDR1 SNHLY, CDR2 FYNNEI. The length of the CDR3 is 11 residues. The V and J ends lost 5 bases and 5 bases respectively, with 6 bases between them. CDR3 in DNA: TGTGCCAGCAGTTCCGGATATGGCTACACCTTC. Its translation: CASSSGYGYTF.

The chain has TRBV15 and TRBJ1-5; D is unclear. The CDR3 loop spans 12 amino acids. Germline V CDR1 and CDR2: LNHNV, YYDKDF (reference sequence). Trimming cost V 3 bases and J 5 bases, with 5 bases left between them. The CDR3 bases are TGTGCCACCAGCAGGGATTATCAGCCCCAGCATTTT. It specifies CATSRDYQPQHF. The whole variable domain, filled in from reference TRBV15 and TRBJ1-5, reads DAMVIQNPRYQVTQFGKPVTLSCSQTLNHNVMYWYQQKSSQAPKLLFHYYDKDFNNEADTPDNFQSRRPNTSFCFLDIRSPGLGDTAMYLCATSRDYQPQHFGDGTRLSIL.

The J gene is TRBJ2-3, the V gene TRBV7-9; D is possibly TRBD2 (6 bases). V was clipped by 4 bases and J by 6 bases, with 11 bases between them. CDR1 and CDR2 (germline): SEHNR, FQNEAQ (reference sequence). CDR3 length equals 13 residues. The CDR3 DNA reads TGTGCCAGCAGCTGGGACTCAGGGGATACGCAGTATTTT. Its protein is CASSWDSGDTQYF.

The chain combines TRBV28 with TRBJ2-1, with 8 bases aligning to TRBD2. V shed 7 bases and J 7 bases; nucleotides not matched to a gene: 12. Germline values: CDR1 MDHEN, CDR2 SYDVKM. The CDR3 covers 15 residues. The CDR3 DNA reads as TGTGCCAGCAACCTAGCGGGTATTCACGGGAATGAGCAGTTCTTC. Its protein product is CASNLAGIHGNEQFF.

V gene TRBV6-5 combines with J gene TRBJ2-7; D tentatively reads TRBD1 or TRBD2 (5 bases each). Trimming shortened V by 7 bases and J by 0 bases, and 16 bases separated the two germline ends. The CDR3 is made up of 15 amino acids. CDR1 is MNHEY and CDR2 is SVGAGI in the germline V gene. The CDR3 DNA sequence: TGTGCCAGCACCGGGACCTACATAGGCTCCTACGAGCAGTACTTC. Protein sequence: CASTGTYIGSYEQYF.

The rearrangement joins TRBV19 to TRBJ1-2; 9 nucleotides agree with TRBD1. The CDR3 is made up of 14 amino acids. CDR1 is LNHDA, CDR2 SQIVND, per germline (reference sequence). The J segment lost 1 base and the V segment lost 6 bases, leaving 3 bases of the junction unmatched. Here the CDR3 reads CASSRDRDNYGYTF. The CDR3 DNA reads as TGTGCCAGTAGCCGGGACAGGGATAACTATGGCTACACCTTC.

The rearrangement uses TRBV5-4 and TRBJ2-1; D unclear. CDR1 SGHNT and CDR2 YYREEE come from the germline V gene (reference sequence). The V and J ends lost 4 bases and 4 bases respectively, with 9 bases between them. CDR3 size: 13 residues. CDR3 sequence reads: CASSVDEYNEQFF. The CDR3 DNA is TGTGCCAGCAGCGTGGACGAATACAATGAGCAGTTCTTC.

This clone showed up just a few times. The chain combines TRBV28 with TRBJ1-2; tentative D call: TRBD1 (6 bases). The CDR3 covers 13 residues. The V gene's germline CDR1 is MDHEN and CDR2 SYDVKM. The V and J ends lost 8 bases and 8 bases respectively, with 18 bases between them. CDR3 region: CASRPLLQGGYTF. In nucleotides, the CDR3 is TGTGCCAGCCGCCCTCTCTTGCAGGGGGGCTACACCTTC.